The entry below gives a single T cell receptor beta chain sequence along with its context. Its antigen remains unknown. This CDR3 is built from 13 residues. Per germline, CDR1 MNHEY and CDR2 SVGAGI. V was clipped by 6 bases and J by 7 bases; unmatched bases: 7. Donors showed nominal health when sampled, although they likely had unrecorded immune exposures. The entry originates in a study of cytomegalovirus exposure and HLA in healthy donors. Points from the study as a whole: Some segments of the V type, notably TRBV6-2 and TRBV6-3, were excluded as indistinguishable. Cytomegalovirus-associated status was assigned to about 160 TCR beta chains. In presence/absence analyses, roughly uniform sequencing depth across donors was assumed.

PCR was performed using 60 Vbeta and 13 Jbeta primers. Profiled with immunoSEQ multiplex PCR; TCRdb holds only in-frame clones, not every one. Among under 150,000 clones, about 77% were seen once, and the ten largest hold approximately 5%. The source of this sequence is a woman aged 30 to 39 in good health and CMV-seropositive. Sample: PBMCs. The chain is built from TRBV6-5 and TRBJ1-1, with 8 bases matching TRBD1. The CDR3 coding sequence is TGTGCCAGCAGAAGGACAGGGAGTGGTGAAGCTTTCTTT. Translated: CASRRTGSGEAFF.